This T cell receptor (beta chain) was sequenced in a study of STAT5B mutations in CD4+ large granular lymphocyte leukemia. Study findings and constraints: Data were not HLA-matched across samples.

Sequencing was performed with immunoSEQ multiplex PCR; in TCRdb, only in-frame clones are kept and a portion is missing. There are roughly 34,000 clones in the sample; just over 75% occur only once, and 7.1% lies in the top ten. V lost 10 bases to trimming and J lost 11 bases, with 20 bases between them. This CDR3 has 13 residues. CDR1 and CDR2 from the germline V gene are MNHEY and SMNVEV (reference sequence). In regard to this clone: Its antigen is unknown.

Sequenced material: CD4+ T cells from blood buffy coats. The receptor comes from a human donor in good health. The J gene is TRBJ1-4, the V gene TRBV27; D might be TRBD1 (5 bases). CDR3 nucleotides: TGTGCCACGCAGGCGGCGGGGGGATGGAAACTGTTTTTT. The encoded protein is CATQAAGGWKLFF.